This T cell receptor beta chain was documented in a study of cytomegalovirus exposure and HLA in healthy donors. V gave up 0 bases and J gave up 4 bases, with 9 bases separating them. The CDR3 contains 14 residues. Germline V CDR1 and CDR2: SGHVS, FQNEAQ. In this sample, this clone turned up once. Here immunoSEQ multiplex PCR was the method, and the copy in TCRdb shows in-frame clones only, minus some. The table has 200,000 to 250,000 clones, more than 75% seen once. The sample taken for sequencing was PBMCs. The clonotype comes from a woman aged 18-30 years in good health and CMV-seropositive. This chain uses TRBV7-8 with TRBJ1-2; a possible D gene is TRBD1 (5 bases). The CDR3 DNA reads as TGTGCCAGCAGCTTAGCAGGGGAGGGCTATGGCTACACCTTC. Amino acids: CASSLAGEGYGYTF.